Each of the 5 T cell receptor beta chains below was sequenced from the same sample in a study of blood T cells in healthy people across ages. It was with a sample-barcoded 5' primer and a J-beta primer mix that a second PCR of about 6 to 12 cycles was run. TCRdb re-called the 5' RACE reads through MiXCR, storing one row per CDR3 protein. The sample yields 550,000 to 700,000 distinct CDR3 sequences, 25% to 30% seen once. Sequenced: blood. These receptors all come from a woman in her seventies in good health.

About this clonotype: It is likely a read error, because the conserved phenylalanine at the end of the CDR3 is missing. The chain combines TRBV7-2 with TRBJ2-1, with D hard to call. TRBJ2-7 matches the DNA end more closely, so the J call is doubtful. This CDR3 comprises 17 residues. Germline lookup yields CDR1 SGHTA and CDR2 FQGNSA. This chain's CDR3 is CASSLGPLYGYSYEQYL. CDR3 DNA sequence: TGTGCCAGCAGCTTAGGGCCCTTATACGGCTACTCCTACGAGCAGTACCTC.

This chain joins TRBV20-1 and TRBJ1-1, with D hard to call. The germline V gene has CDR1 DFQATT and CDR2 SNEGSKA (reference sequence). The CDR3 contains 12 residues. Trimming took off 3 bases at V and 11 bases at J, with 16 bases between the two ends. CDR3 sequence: CSASHGLVGAFF. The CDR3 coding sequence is TGCAGTGCTAGCCACGGTCTGGTCGGGGCTTTCTTT.

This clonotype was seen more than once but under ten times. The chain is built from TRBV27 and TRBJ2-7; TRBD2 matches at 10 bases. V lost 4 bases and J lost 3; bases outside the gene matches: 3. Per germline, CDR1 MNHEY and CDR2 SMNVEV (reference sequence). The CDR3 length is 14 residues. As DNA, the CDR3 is TGTGCCAGCAGTTCGTCTAGCGGGGGCTACGAGCAGTACTTC. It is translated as CASSSSSGGYEQYF.

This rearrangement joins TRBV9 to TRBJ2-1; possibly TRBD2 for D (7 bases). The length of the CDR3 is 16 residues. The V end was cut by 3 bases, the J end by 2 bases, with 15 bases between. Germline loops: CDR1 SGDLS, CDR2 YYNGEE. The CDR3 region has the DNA TGTGCCAGCAGCGAGGGGGGGCAGGGGCCCTACAATGAGCAGTTCTTC. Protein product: CASSEGGQGPYNEQFF.

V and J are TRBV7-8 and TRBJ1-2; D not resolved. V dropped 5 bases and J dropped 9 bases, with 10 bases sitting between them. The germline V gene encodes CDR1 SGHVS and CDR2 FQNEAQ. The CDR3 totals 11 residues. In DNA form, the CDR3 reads TGTGCCAGCAGCCCGGGCGTAAGCTACACCTTC. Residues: CASSPGVSYTF.